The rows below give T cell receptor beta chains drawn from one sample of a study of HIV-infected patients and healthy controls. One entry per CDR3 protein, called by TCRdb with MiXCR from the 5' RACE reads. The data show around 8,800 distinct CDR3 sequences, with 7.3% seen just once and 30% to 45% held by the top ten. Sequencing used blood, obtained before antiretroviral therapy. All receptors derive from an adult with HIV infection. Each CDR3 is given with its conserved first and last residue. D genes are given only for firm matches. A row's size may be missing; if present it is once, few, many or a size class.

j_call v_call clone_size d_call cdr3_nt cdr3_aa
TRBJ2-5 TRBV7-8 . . TGTGCCAGCAGTCAGCTGCGGACAGTTCAAGAGACCCAGTACTTC CASSQLRTVQETQYF
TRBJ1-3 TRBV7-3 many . TGTGCCAGCAGCCCCTCCGGGCTAATCTCTGGAAACACCATATATTTT CASSPSGLISGNTIYF
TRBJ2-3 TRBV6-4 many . TGTGCCAGCAGTGAGGAAGGGAGCACAGATACGCAGTATTTT CASSEEGSTDTQYF
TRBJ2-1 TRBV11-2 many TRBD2 TGTGCCAGCACTTTAGCGGGGGGGCAGGTAGAGCAGTTCTTC CASTLAGGQVEQFF
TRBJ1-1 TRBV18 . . TGTGCCAGCTCACCCCCTTCCCTTAGGGCCAACACTGAAGCTTTCTTT CASSPPSLRANTEAFF
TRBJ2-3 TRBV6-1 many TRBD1 TGTGCCAGCAGTGAAGAGACAGGGGGCACAGATACGCAGTATTTT CASSEETGGTDTQYF
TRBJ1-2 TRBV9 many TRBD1 TGTGCCAGCAGCGGGGAATTACAGGGGGCTCCCTATGGCTACACCTTC CASSGELQGAPYGYTF
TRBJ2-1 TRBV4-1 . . TGCGCCAGCAGCCAAGAATTTCGGGGTGCAGGATTGCCGTCCTCCTACAATGAGCAGTTCTTC CASSQEFRGAGLPSSYNEQFF
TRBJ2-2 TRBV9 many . TGTGCCAGCTCCCAGAGAGGGCCGGGCACCGGGGAGCTGTTTTTT CASSQRGPGTGELFF
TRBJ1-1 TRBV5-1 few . TGCGCCAGCAGTCCGAACAGGGTAGAAGCTTTCTTT CASSPNRVEAFF
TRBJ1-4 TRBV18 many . TGTGCCAGCTCACCAACCGGGAGCAGGGGTGAAAAACTGTTTTTT CASSPTGSRGEKLFF
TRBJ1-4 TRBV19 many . TGTGCCAGTAGTATACCCTCCCGAGCGGACAGCAACGAAAAACTGTTTTTT CASSIPSRADSNEKLFF
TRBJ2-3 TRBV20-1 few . TGCAGTGCTCAGGGGGGAACTAGCACAGATACGCAGTATTTT CSAQGGTSTDTQYF
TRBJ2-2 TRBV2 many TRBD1 TGTGCCAGCAGTGCGGCAGGGGGCACCGGGGAGCTGTTTTTT CASSAAGGTGELFF
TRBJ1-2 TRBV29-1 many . TGCAGCGTTGGGGGGGTTCCCAACTATGGCTACACCTTC CSVGGVPNYGYTF
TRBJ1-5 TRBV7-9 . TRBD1 TGTGCCAGCAGCCCAGGACAGGGAGGGTCTAGCAATCAGCCCCAGCATTTT CASSPGQGGSSNQPQHF
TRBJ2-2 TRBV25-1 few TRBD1 TGTGCCAGCACTAGGACAGGCAACACCGGGGAGCTGTTTTTT CASTRTGNTGELFF
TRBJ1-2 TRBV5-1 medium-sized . TGCGCCAGCAGCCTCTACAGGTCCCACTATGGCTACACCTTC CASSLYRSHYGYTF
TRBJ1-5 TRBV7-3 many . TGTGCCAGCAGCTTAAGTGGGGGCTCAAATCAGCCCCAGCATTTT CASSLSGGSNQPQHF
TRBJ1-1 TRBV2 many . TGTGCCAGCAGTACGCTCTTCCAAGCTTTCTTT CASSTLFQAFF
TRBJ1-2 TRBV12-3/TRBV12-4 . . TGTGCCAGCAGCCTCGACAGATACTATGGCTACACCTTC CASSLDRYYGYTF
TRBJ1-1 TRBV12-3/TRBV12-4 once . TGTGCCAGCAGTTTGTCGCAAGGGGACCTTGAAGCTTTCTTT CASSLSQGDLEAFF
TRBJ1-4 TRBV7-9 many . TGTGCCAGCAGCTCCCCTGGCTGGGGCCTGTTTTTT CASSSPGWGLFF
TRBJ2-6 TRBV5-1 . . TGCGCCAGCAGAGAACCTGGGGCCAACGTCCTGACTTTC CASREPGANVLTF
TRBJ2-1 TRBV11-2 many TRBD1 TGTGCCAGCAGCAGACGGACAGGGCCCTACAATGAGCAGTTCTTC CASSRRTGPYNEQFF
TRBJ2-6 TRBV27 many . TGTGCCAGCAGTTTAATGGGGGCCTGGGCCAACGTCCTGACTTTC CASSLMGAWANVLTF
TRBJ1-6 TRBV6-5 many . TGTGCCAGCAGTTACCGGATGGGACACTATAATTCACCCCTCCACTTT CASSYRMGHYNSPLHF
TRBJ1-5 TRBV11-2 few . TGTGCCAGCAGTCCCGGTCCGGGGATTTGGGAGCCCCAGCATTTT CASSPGPGIWEPQHF
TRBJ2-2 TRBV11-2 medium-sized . TGTGCCAGCAGCTTAGACAGTTACACCGGGGAGCTGTTTTTT CASSLDSYTGELFF
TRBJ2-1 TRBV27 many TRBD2 TGTGCCAGCAGTTTTCTAGCGGGGGGGCTTTCCCAACCCGCTGAGCAGTTCTTC CASSFLAGGLSQPAEQFF
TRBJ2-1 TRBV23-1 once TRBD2 TGCGCCAGCAGTCAAACCCCTCTAGCGGGGGGCCCCCATGAGCAGTTCTTC CASSQTPLAGGPHEQFF
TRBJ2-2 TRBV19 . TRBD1 TGTGCCAGTACCAGAGGACAGGGGGCGTTCGGGGAGCTGTTTTTT CASTRGQGAFGELFF
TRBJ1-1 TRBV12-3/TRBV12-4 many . TGTGCCAGCAGTTTAAACGGTGCTTCCACGAACACTGAAGCTTTCTTT CASSLNGASTNTEAFF
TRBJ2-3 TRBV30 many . TGTGCCTGGGGGGGAATTGGCGGGGATACGCAGTATTTT CAWGGIGGDTQYF
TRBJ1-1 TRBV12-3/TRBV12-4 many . TGTGCCAGCAGTCTCAGGGTACCCGAAGCTTTCTTT CASSLRVPEAFF
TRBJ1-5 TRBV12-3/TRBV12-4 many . TGTGCCAGCAGTTTAGGTACTCTTTATCAGCCCCAGCATTTT CASSLGTLYQPQHF
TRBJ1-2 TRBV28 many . TGTGCCAGCAGTTTATCCCCCCTGGGCTACACCTTC CASSLSPLGYTF
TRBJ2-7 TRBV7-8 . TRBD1 TGTGCCAGCAGCCGCGGACAGGGGGACTACGAGCAGTACTTC CASSRGQGDYEQYF
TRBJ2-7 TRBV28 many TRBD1 TGTGCCAGCAGACAAACCCAGGGGGTTAGCACCTACGAGCAGTACTTC CASRQTQGVSTYEQYF
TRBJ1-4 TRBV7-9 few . TGTGCCAGCAGCTCCGGACAAGCAACTAATGAAAAACTGTTTTTT CASSSGQATNEKLFF
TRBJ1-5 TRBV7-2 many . TGTGCCAGCAGCGGCTATAATCAGCCCCAGCATTTT CASSGYNQPQHF
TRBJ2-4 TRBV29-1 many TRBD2 TGCAGCGTGCGGTTAGCGGGGAGGAACATTCAGTACTTC CSVRLAGRNIQYF